The rows below give T cell receptor beta chains drawn from one sample of a study of CD8 T cells in ankylosing spondylitis. From the 5' RACE reads, TCRdb called clonotypes with MiXCR, one entry per CDR3 protein. The profile covers 750,000 to 850,000 distinct CDR3 sequences, with 12% appearing a single time and approximately 0.51% taken by the ten largest. Sequencing used blood, either unsorted or a sorted T cell fraction (not recorded which). The source is a male donor with ankylosing spondylitis. CDR3s include the opening cysteine and the closing phenylalanine or tryptophan. A D gene is named only where the DNA matches it firmly. Clone size is stated in some rows and not others, as once, few, many or a class when expanded.

TRBJ2-7 NA NA TRBV4-3 TGCGCCAGCAGCCAAGGCGTCGGCCGCCTGAACGAGCAGTACTTC CASSQGVGRLNEQYF
TRBJ2-5 NA NA TRBV20-1 TGCAGTGCTAGCGGGACTTCAGAGGCCTTTGAGACCCAGTACTTC CSASGTSEAFETQYF
TRBJ1-5 NA many TRBV20-1 TGCAGTGCTAGCAAACTCCATAGCAATCAGCCCCAGCATTTT CSASKLHSNQPQHF
TRBJ2-3 TRBD2 NA TRBV11-2 TGTGCCAGCAGCTTAGGGAATAGCGGGGGGATTGATACGCAGTATTTT CASSLGNSGGIDTQYF
TRBJ1-4 NA NA TRBV5-1 TGCGCCAGCAGCTTACCAGCAACTAATGAAAAACTGTTTTTT CASSLPATNEKLFF
TRBJ2-1 TRBD2 NA TRBV28 TGTGCCAGCAGTTTAACCGGGACTAGCGGGAGGAATGAGCAGTTCTTC CASSLTGTSGRNEQFF
TRBJ1-4 NA many TRBV7-9 TGTGCCACCGACGGTTTTCAGGGACGTGAAAAACTGTTTTTT CATDGFQGREKLFF
TRBJ2-1 TRBD2 few TRBV30 TGTGCCTGGAGTTCCGGGACTAGCGGGAGCTCCTACAATGAGCAGTTCTTC CAWSSGTSGSSYNEQFF
TRBJ1-1 NA many TRBV6-5 TGTGCCAGCAGTTACGGAGGGGCCACTGAAGCTTTCTTT CASSYGGATEAFF
TRBJ2-4 NA NA TRBV20-1 TGCAGTGCTAGAGGTGCGGTTATAGCCAAAAACATTCAGTACTTC CSARGAVIAKNIQYF
TRBJ2-7 NA NA TRBV10-1 TGCGCCAGCAGAGCAACATCAAGCTCCTACGAGCAGTACTTC CASRATSSSYEQYF
TRBJ2-3 TRBD2 few TRBV20-1 TGCAGTGCTGGGGGGGTACTCACAGATACGCAGTATTTT CSAGGVLTDTQYF
TRBJ1-5 NA NA TRBV28 TGTGCCAGCACCCGAAGGGGTAGCAATCAGCCCCAGCATTTT CASTRRGSNQPQHF
TRBJ1-6 NA many TRBV7-2 TGTGCCAGCAGCTTAGGAGGGTCTTCACCCCTCCACTTT CASSLGGSSPLHF
TRBJ2-7 NA NA TRBV20-1 TGCAGTGCTAGCATGGTGGGGCAGGCGGACTACGAGCAGTACTTC CSASMVGQADYEQYF
TRBJ2-1 NA few TRBV7-3 TGTGCCAGCAGCGCCGTTTTCGGCTCCTACAATGAGCAGTTCTTC CASSAVFGSYNEQFF
TRBJ2-5 NA NA TRBV10-3 TGTGCCATCAGTGAGTCGCTGATGGGGAGGCGAGAGACCCAGTACTTC CAISESLMGRRETQYF
TRBJ2-1 TRBD2 many TRBV20-1 TGCAGTGCTAGTCCAGGAGGACTAGCGTCTCTTCGACAGTTCTTC CSASPGGLASLRQFF
TRBJ2-5 NA few TRBV20-1 TGCAGTGCGAGGGTCTCCCTTGGGGAGACCCAGTACTTC CSARVSLGETQYF
TRBJ2-1 TRBD2 few TRBV4-2 TGTGCCAGCAGCCAAGATCTAGCGGGAGGTTCCGATGAGCAGTTCTTC CASSQDLAGGSDEQFF
TRBJ2-5 NA few TRBV10-3 TGTGCCATCAGTGAGTCCTTAGAGGCGAGGAGGGAGACCCAGTACTTC CAISESLEARRETQYF
TRBJ1-5 NA few TRBV6-1 TGTGCCAGCAGCAGGGCAGGGCGGAATCAGCCCCAGCATTTT CASSRAGRNQPQHF
TRBJ2-5 TRBD1 many TRBV12-3/TRBV12-4 TGTGCCAGCAGTTTAGGGACAGGGTATCAGGAGACCCAGTACTTC CASSLGTGYQETQYF
TRBJ1-5 NA few TRBV12-3/TRBV12-4 TGTGCCAGCAGTTTTTTAGGCGCAACCCAGCATTTT CASSFLGATQHF
TRBJ2-4 NA NA TRBV7-2 TGTGCCAGCAGCCTTGAGAGGCGGGGGCCCCAGAACTTC CASSLERRGPQNF
TRBJ2-2 NA NA TRBV20-1 TGCAGTGCATCCCCGCCCGGGAGAGGGACCGGGGAGCTGTTTTTT CSASPPGRGTGELFF
TRBJ2-1 NA few TRBV11-3 TGTGCCAGCAGCTTAGAGAGGCAACCCTACAATGAGCAGTTCTTC CASSLERQPYNEQFF